The T cell receptor (beta chain) under discussion was sequenced for a study of cytomegalovirus exposure and HLA in healthy donors. Study-level information: The 120 or so validation repertoires were reported in a later analysis to have been generated on the same platform as the approximately 700 first-cohort repertoires.

The CDR3 spans 14 residues. With 4 bases clipped from V and 2 bases from J, the junction kept 4 bases outside the gene matches. Germline CDR1 is SGHKS and CDR2 is YYEKEE (reference sequence). Sequencing used immunoSEQ multiplex PCR; TCRdb keeps in-frame clones, though not all of them. The repertoire holds 200,000 to 250,000 clones, around 87% seen once, with roughly 2% in the top ten. This clonotype was obtained from a woman aged 18 to 35 in good health and CMV-seropositive. The V call is TRBV5-5, the J call TRBJ1-2; the match to TRBD1 covers 8 bases. The sequencing sample was made of PBMCs. CDR3 sequence reads: CASSRTGGNYGYTF. DNA for the CDR3: TGTGCCAGCAGCCGTACAGGGGGGAACTATGGCTACACCTTC.